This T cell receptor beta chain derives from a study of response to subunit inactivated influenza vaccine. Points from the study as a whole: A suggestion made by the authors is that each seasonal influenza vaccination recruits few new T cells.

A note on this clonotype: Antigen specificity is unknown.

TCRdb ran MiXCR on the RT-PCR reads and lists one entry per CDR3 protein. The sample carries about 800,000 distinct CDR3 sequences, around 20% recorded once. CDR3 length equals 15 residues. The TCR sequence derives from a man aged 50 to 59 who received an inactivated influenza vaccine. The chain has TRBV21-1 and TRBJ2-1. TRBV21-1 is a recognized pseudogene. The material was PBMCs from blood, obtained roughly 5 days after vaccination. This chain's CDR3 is CASSKSADPKYEQFF. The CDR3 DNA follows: TGTGCCAGCAGCAAATCGGCAGACCCTAAATATGAGCAGTTCTTC.